One TCR beta chain is described in this entry. The data were taken from a study of blood T cell repertoires in COVID-19. As handled by the study authors: Researchers report that nucleated cell counts were estimated from reference gene primer amplification. Profiled with immunoSEQ multiplex PCR; TCRdb holds only in-frame clones, not every one. For V, J and clone size, that table is used; D and trimming come from the DNA. Of 150,000 or so clones in the sample, around 89% were seen once. Germline assignment: CDR1 LGHDT and CDR2 YNNKEL (reference sequence). The V and J ends lost 1 base and 7 bases respectively, with 7 bases between them. The CDR3 is 12 amino acids.

Sequencing was done on a sample of peripheral blood. The source is a man between 60 and 75 years old with active or convalescent COVID-19. This chain uses TRBV3-1 (or the pseudogene TRBV3-2) with TRBJ1-1, with unresolved D. For the CDR3, the DNA is TGTGCCAGCAGCCAAGGGCATAATGAAGCTTTCTTT. It codes for CASSQGHNEAFF.